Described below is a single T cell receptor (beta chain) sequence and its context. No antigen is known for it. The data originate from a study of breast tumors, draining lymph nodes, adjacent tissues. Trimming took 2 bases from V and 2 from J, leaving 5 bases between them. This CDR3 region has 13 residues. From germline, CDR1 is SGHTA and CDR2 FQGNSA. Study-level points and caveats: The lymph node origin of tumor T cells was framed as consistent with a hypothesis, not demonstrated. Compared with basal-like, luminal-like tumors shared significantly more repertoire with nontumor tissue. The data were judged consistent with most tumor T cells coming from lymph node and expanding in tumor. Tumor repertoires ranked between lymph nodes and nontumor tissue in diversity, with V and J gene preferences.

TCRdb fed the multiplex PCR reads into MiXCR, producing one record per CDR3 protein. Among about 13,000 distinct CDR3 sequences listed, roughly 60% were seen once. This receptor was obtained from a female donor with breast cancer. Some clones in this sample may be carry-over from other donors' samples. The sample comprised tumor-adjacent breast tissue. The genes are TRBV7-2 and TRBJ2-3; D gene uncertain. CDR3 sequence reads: CASSLRPTDTQYF. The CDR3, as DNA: TGTGCCAGCAGCTTACGTCCCACAGATACGCAGTATTTT.